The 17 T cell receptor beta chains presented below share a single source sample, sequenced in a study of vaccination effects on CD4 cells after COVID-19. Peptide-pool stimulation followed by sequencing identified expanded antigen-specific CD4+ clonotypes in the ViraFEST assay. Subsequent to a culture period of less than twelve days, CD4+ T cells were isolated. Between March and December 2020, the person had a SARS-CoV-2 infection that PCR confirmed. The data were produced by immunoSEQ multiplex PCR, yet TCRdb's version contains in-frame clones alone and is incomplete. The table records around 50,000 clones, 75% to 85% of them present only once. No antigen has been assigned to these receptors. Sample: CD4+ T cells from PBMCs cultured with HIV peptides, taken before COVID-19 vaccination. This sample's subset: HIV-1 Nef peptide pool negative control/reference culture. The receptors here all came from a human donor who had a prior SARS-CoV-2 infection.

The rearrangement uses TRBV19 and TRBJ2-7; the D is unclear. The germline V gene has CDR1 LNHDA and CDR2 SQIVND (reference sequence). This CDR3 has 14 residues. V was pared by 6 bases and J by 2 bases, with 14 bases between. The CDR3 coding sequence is TGTGCCAGTAGCCAACAGTCTACTGCCTACGAGCAGTACTTC. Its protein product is CASSQQSTAYEQYF.

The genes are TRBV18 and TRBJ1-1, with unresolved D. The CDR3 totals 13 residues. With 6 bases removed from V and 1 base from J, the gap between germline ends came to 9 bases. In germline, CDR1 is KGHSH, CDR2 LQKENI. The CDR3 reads CASSRSRNTEAFF. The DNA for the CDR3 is TGTGCCAGCTCGCGGTCAAGGAACACTGAAGCTTTCTTT.

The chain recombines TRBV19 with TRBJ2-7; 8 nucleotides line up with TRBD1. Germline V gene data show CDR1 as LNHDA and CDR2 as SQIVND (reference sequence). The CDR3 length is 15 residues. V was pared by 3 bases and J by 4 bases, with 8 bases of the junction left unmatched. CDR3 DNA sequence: TGTGCCAGTAGTATTTCTGGGACAGGTACTTACGAGCAGTACTTC. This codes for CASSISGTGTYEQYF.

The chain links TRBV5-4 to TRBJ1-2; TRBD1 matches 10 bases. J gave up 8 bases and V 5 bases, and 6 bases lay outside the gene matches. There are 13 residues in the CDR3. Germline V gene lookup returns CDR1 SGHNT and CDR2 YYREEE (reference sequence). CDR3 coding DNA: TGTGCCAGCAGTGGTCGGGACAGGGGCGGCTACACCTTC. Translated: CASSGRDRGGYTF.

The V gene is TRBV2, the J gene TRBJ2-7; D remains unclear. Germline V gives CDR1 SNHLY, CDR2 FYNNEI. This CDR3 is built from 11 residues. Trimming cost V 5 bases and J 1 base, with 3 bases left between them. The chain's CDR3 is CASSMSYEQYF. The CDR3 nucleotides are TGTGCCAGCAGTATGTCCTACGAGCAGTACTTC. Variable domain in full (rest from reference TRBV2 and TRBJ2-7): EPEVTQTPSHQVTQMGQEVILRCVPISNHLYFYWYRQILGQKVEFLVSFYNNEISEKSEIFDDQFSVERPDGSNFTLKIRSTKLEDSAMYFCASSMSYEQYFGPGTRLTVT.

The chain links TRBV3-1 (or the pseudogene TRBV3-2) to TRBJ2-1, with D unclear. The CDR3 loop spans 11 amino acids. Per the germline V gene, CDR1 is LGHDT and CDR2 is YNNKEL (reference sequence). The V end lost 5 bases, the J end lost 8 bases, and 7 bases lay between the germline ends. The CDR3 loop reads CASSNIYEQFF. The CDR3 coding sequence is TGTGCCAGCAGCAACATCTATGAGCAGTTCTTC.

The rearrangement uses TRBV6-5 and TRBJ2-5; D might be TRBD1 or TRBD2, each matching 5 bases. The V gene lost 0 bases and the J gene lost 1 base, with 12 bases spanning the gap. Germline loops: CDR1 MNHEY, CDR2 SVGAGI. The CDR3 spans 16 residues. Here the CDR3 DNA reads TGTGCCAGCAGTTACTCTTGGGGACGCTCCCAAGAGACCCAGTACTTC. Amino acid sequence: CASSYSWGRSQETQYF.

CDR3 sequence: CASSFVQALNNEQFF. CDR3 bases: TGTGCCAGCAGCTTCGTACAGGCGCTTAACAATGAGCAGTTCTTC. V usage is TRBV5-4 and J usage is TRBJ2-1; possibly TRBD1 for D (5 bases). The CDR3 contains 15 residues. CDR1 and CDR2 (germline): SGHNT, YYREEE (reference sequence). Trimming took off 2 bases at V and 5 bases at J, with 14 bases between the two ends.

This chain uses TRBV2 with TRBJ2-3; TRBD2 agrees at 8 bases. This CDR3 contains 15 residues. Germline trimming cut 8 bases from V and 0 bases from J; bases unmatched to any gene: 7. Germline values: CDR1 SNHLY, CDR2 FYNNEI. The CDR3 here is CASSFSGTSTDTQYF. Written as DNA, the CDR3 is TGTGCCAGCTCATTTAGCGGGACTAGCACAGATACGCAGTATTTT.

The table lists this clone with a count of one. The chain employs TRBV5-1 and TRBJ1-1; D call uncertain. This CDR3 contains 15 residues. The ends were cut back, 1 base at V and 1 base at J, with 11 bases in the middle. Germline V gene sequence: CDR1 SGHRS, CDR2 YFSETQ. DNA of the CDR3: TGCGCCAGCAGCTTGTTGGGGTTGGGGAACACTGAAGCTTTCTTT. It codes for CASSLLGLGNTEAFF.

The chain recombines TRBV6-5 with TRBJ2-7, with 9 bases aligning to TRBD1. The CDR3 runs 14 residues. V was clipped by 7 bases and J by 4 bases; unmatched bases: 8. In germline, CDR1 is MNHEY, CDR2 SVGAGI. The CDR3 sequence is CASTEYRGLYEQYF. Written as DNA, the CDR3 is TGTGCCAGCACCGAATACAGGGGGCTATACGAGCAGTACTTC.

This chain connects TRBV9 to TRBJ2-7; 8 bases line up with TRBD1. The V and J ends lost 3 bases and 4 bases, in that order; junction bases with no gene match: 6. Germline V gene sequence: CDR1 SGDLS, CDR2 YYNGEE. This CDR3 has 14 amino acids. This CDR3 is CASSATGGNYEQYF. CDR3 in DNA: TGTGCCAGCAGCGCTACAGGGGGTAATTACGAGCAGTACTTC.

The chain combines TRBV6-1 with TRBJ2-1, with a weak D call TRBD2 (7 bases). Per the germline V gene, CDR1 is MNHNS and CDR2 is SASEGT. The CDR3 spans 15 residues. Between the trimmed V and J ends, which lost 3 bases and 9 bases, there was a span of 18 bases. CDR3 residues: CASSDVGGGFGEQFF. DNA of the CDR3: TGTGCCAGCAGTGATGTGGGGGGGGGCTTCGGTGAGCAGTTCTTC.

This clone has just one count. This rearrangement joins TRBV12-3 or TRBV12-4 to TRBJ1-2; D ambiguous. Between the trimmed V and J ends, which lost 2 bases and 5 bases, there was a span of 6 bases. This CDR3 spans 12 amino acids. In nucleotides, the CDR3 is TGTGCCAGCAGTTTACTATTTTATGGCTACACCTTC. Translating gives CASSLLFYGYTF.

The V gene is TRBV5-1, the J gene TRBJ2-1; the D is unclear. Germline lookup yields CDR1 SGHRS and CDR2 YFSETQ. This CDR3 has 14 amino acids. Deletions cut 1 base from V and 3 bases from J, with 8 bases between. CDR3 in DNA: TGCGCCAGCAGCTTGCAGGAACTCTACAATGAGCAGTTCTTC. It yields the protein CASSLQELYNEQFF.

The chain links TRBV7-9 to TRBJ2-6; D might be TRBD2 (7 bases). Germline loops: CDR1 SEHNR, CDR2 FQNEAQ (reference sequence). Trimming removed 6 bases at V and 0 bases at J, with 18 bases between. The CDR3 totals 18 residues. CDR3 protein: CASRGPGAGDSGANVLTF. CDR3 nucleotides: TGTGCCAGCAGGGGTCCGGGGGCGGGAGACTCTGGGGCCAACGTCCTGACTTTC. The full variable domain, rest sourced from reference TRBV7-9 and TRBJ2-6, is DTGVSQNPRHKITKRGQNVTFRCDPISEHNRLYWYRQTLGQGPEFLTYFQNEAQLEKSRLLSDRFSAERPKGSFSTLEIQRTEQGDSAMYLCASRGPGAGDSGANVLTFGAGSRLTVL.

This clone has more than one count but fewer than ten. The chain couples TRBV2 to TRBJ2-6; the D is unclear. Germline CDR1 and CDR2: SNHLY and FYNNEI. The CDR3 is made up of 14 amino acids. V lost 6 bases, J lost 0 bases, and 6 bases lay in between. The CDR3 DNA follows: TGTGCCAGCAGAGGCGTCTCTGGGGCCAACGTCCTGACTTTC. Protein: CASRGVSGANVLTF.